The 29 T cell receptor beta chains in this list originate from one sample, sequenced in a study of T cells in Graves' hyperthyroidism and ophthalmopathy. TCR beta CDR3 regions were amplified from RNA. TCR CDR3 regions were first amplified by RT-PCR with HTBI primers. MiXCR, applied by TCRdb to the multiplex PCR reads, yields one record per CDR3 protein. The top ten clones hold about 20% of a sample with about 180,000 distinct CDR3 sequences, 8% to 9.5% of them seen once. Specimen: blood. Receptor source: a woman between 18 and 29 years old with Graves' hyperthyroidism that later progressed to Graves' ophthalmopathy.

This clonotype was seen many times. Here the CDR3 reads CASSYRGGELFF. CDR3 bases: TGTGCCAGCAGTTACAGAGGGGGGGAGCTGTTTTTT. The chain employs TRBV6-6 and TRBJ2-2, with TRBD2 as a possible D gene (5 bases). Trimming removed 2 bases at V and 8 bases at J, with 6 bases between. The CDR3 sequence is 12 residues long. Germline V gene sequence: CDR1 MNHNY, CDR2 SVGAGI (reference sequence).

Many counts were recorded for this clonotype. The junction shows a germline mismatch at one end, possibly a read error. The rearrangement links TRBV15 to TRBJ1-3, with D unresolved. The V gene's germline CDR1 is LNHNV and CDR2 YYDKDF (reference sequence). The CDR3 has 14 residues. CDR3 DNA: TGTGCCACCAGCATTCCCATCCTGAGTACCACCTTATATTTT. This sequence encodes CATSIPILSTTLYF.

The sample holds many counts of this clonotype. V usage is TRBV30 and J usage is TRBJ2-5, with D hard to call. V gave up 5 bases and J gave up 5 bases, with 21 bases separating them. Germline V gene sequence: CDR1 GTSNPN, CDR2 SVGIG (reference sequence). The CDR3 sequence is 15 residues long. Here the CDR3 reads CAWSHIWPQWETQYF. CDR3 DNA: TGTGCCTGGTCCCATATTTGGCCGCAGTGGGAGACCCAGTACTTC.

Ten or more counts support this clonotype. The CDR3 bases are TGTGCCAGCGGGACAGAGTTCTTTGAAGCTTTCTTT. Protein sequence: CASGTEFFEAFF. The chain is built from TRBV2 and TRBJ1-1; 7 nucleotides line up with TRBD1. Germline trimming cut 8 bases from V and 7 bases from J; bases unmatched to any gene: 7. The CDR3 is 12 amino acids. Germline lookup yields CDR1 SNHLY and CDR2 FYNNEI.

In this sample, this clonotype turned up a few times. The rearrangement uses TRBV5-1 and TRBJ1-2, with D perhaps matching TRBD1 (5 bases). The germline V gene encodes CDR1 SGHRS and CDR2 YFSETQ. V was cut by 0 bases and J by 3 bases, with 9 bases left in between. The CDR3 is 14 amino acids. The CDR3 is CASSLAGGDYGYTF. The CDR3 DNA follows: TGCGCCAGCAGCTTGGCCGGGGGAGACTATGGCTACACCTTC.

This clonotype was counted ten times or more. V gene TRBV10-3 combines with J gene TRBJ2-2; 9 nucleotides line up with TRBD1. This CDR3 is 15 amino acids long. Germline V CDR1 and CDR2: ENHRY, SYGVKD. Trimming cost V 6 bases and J 3 bases; bases outside gene matches: 5. This chain's CDR3 is CAIRTGGADTGELFF. The CDR3, as DNA: TGTGCCATCAGAACAGGGGGCGCGGACACCGGGGAGCTGTTTTTT.

This clonotype was counted at least ten times. V usage is TRBV28 and J usage is TRBJ2-7; 8 bases are a match to TRBD1. The CDR3 is 17 amino acids. CDR1 is MDHEN, CDR2 SYDVKM, per germline. V dropped 6 bases and J dropped 6; count of bases not matched to a gene: 19. The CDR3 DNA reads TGTGCCAGCAGACCTACCGGGACAGGCAGTCTAGGTGGCGAGCAGTACTTC. This encodes CASRPTGTGSLGGEQYF.

This clonotype appeared many times. This chain links TRBV2 with TRBJ2-1; the match to TRBD2 covers 9 bases. Germline-derived CDR1 and CDR2 are SNHLY and FYNNEI. J gave up 0 bases and V 10 bases, and 7 bases lay outside the gene matches. This CDR3 is 15 amino acids long. The CDR3 loop is CATTIAGDSYNEQFF. CDR3 in DNA: TGTGCCACCACAATAGCGGGAGACTCCTACAATGAGCAGTTCTTC.

This sequence joins TRBV19 and TRBJ1-5; tentative D call: TRBD1 (6 bases). The CDR3 has 15 residues. The V end lost 7 bases, the J end lost 3 bases, and 16 bases lay between the germline ends. Per germline, CDR1 LNHDA and CDR2 SQIVND (reference sequence). This CDR3 is CASMEGGGTNQPQHF. The CDR3 region has the DNA TGTGCCAGTATGGAAGGAGGGGGGACCAATCAGCCCCAGCATTTT. The full variable domain, in which reference TRBV19 and TRBJ1-5 provide the parts outside the CDR3, is DGGITQSPKYLFRKEGQNVTLSCEQNLNHDAMYWYRQDPGQGLRLIYYSQIVNDFQKGDIAEGYSVSREKKESFPLTVTSAQKNPTAFYLCASMEGGGTNQPQHFGDGTRLSIL.

Many counts were recorded for this clonotype. The J gene is TRBJ1-2, the V gene TRBV18; TRBD1 is a possible D gene (5 bases). The CDR3 is 14 residues long. Germline V gives CDR1 KGHSH, CDR2 LQKENI. Trimming pared 3 bases from V and 2 bases from J, leaving 10 bases between. The CDR3 DNA is TGTGCCAGCTCACCGGCCGACAGAAACTATGGCTACACCTTC. This sequence encodes CASSPADRNYGYTF.

This clonotype has only one observation. A much larger clone is a single base away; this may be a read error. This rearrangement joins TRBV24-1 to TRBJ2-3; 8 bases agree with TRBD2. CDR1 and CDR2 from the germline V gene are KGHDR and SFDVKD. This CDR3 spans 16 amino acids. The CDR3 DNA sequence: TGTGCCACCAGTGATTTGCGGGGGGGGGCCACAGGTACGCAGTATTTT. As protein: CATSDLRGGATGTQYF.

This clonotype was counted at least ten times. The J gene is TRBJ1-3, the V gene TRBV6-5; D gene ambiguous. The CDR3 has 18 residues. V lost 0 bases to trimming and J lost 2 bases, with 17 bases between them. Looked up from germline, CDR1 is MNHEY and CDR2 is SVGAGI. CDR3: CASSYSYRTAGAGNTIYF. The CDR3 coding sequence is TGTGCCAGCAGTTACTCGTATCGGACCGCTGGCGCTGGAAACACCATATATTTT.

In its sample, this clonotype was seen many times. This sequence joins TRBV20-1 and TRBJ1-1; D possibly corresponds to TRBD1 (5 bases). V was shortened by 3 bases and J by 0 bases, with 5 bases between the two germline ends. Per the germline V gene, CDR1 is DFQATT and CDR2 is SNEGSKA (reference sequence). This CDR3 has 12 residues. In DNA, the CDR3 is TGCAGTGCTAGGACAGTGAACACTGAAGCTTTCTTT. Residues: CSARTVNTEAFF.

This clonotype was seen many times. The rearrangement joins TRBV11-2 to TRBJ1-1; D not resolved. The length of the CDR3 is 14 residues. Deletions cut 2 bases from V and 0 bases from J, with 7 bases between. Per the germline V gene, CDR1 is SGHAT and CDR2 is FQNNGV. The DNA for the CDR3 is TGTGCCAGCAGCTTAACCCAGGTGAACACTGAAGCTTTCTTT. Encoded protein: CASSLTQVNTEAFF.

This clonotype was found many times. This rearrangement joins TRBV20-1 to TRBJ2-7; D not resolved. The germline V and J ends were trimmed by 5 bases and 3 bases, with 14 bases remaining between them. Per the germline V gene, CDR1 is DFQATT and CDR2 is SNEGSKA (reference sequence). There are 13 residues in the CDR3. This CDR3 reads CSADQVVGYEQYF. CDR3 DNA: TGCAGTGCTGACCAGGTGGTTGGCTACGAGCAGTACTTC.

This clonotype was counted a few times. A much larger clone sits a single nucleotide away, making a read error possible. No conserved phenylalanine or tryptophan ends this CDR3, so it is likely a read error. The chain combines TRBV28 with TRBJ1-5, with D maybe TRBD1 (6 bases). Deletions cut 2 bases from V and 3 bases from J, with 11 bases between. This CDR3 contains 15 residues. The V gene's germline CDR1 is MDHEN and CDR2 SYDVKM. The CDR3 loop reads CASSLAGEANQPQHL. The CDR3 nucleotides read TGTGCCAGCAGTTTAGCAGGGGAGGCCAATCAGCCCCAGCATCTT.

At least ten counts were recorded for this clonotype. The chain employs TRBV6-1 and TRBJ1-1, with a weak D call TRBD1 (5 bases). CDR3 length equals 14 residues. Trimming stripped 6 bases from V and 2 bases from J, with 13 bases between. CDR1 and CDR2 from the germline V gene are MNHNS and SASEGT. The chain's CDR3 is CASRPPGPNTEAFF. CDR3 nucleotide sequence: TGTGCCAGCAGGCCTCCGGGGCCCAACACTGAAGCTTTCTTT.

This clonotype was detected only a few times. Its ends do not fully match the called genes, so a read error is possible. The J gene is TRBJ1-4, the V gene TRBV18, with D hard to call. CDR1 and CDR2 (germline): KGHSH, LQKENI. The CDR3 covers 13 residues. CDR3 in DNA: TGTGCCAGCTCACGTCAGCAGAATGAAAAACTGGTTTTT. Protein: CASSRQQNEKLVF.

Ten or more counts support this clonotype. The gene calls are TRBV5-6 and TRBJ1-5; TRBD1 matches at 9 bases. The CDR3 covers 16 residues. The ends lost 4 bases at V and 5 bases at J; junction bases unmatched: 10. Germline CDR1 SGHDT, CDR2 YYEEEE. The CDR3 bases are TGTGCCAGCAGCCGGTACGTGTGGGACAGGGATCAGCCCCAGCATTTT. Translation: CASSRYVWDRDQPQHF.

Ten or more counts support this clonotype. The chain couples TRBV9 to TRBJ1-6; D not certain. Trimming cost V 0 bases and J 7 bases, with 11 bases left between them. In germline, CDR1 is SGDLS, CDR2 YYNGEE. There are 15 residues in the CDR3. The CDR3 bases are TGTGCCAGCAGCGTAGTAGCCGCAGGCAATTCACCCCTCCACTTT. Translated: CASSVVAAGNSPLHF.

This clonotype appeared a few times. The chain has TRBV2 and TRBJ1-3; D unresolved. Germline-derived CDR1 and CDR2 are SNHLY and FYNNEI. The V gene lost 3 bases and the J gene lost 4 bases, with 10 bases spanning the gap. This CDR3 spans 14 amino acids. The CDR3 region has the DNA TGTGCCAGCAGTGAGACGGGGTTCGGAAACACCATATATTTT. It specifies CASSETGFGNTIYF.

This clonotype was counted at least ten times. CDR3 loop: CAWSDPRQRGTGELFF. The CDR3 region has the DNA TGTGCCTGGAGCGACCCCCGACAGCGGGGGACCGGGGAGCTGTTTTTT. The J gene is TRBJ2-2, the V gene TRBV30, with 8 bases matching TRBD2. Germline values: CDR1 GTSNPN, CDR2 SVGIG (reference sequence). The CDR3 is 16 residues long. V was clipped by 3 bases and J by 5 bases; unmatched bases: 11. Variable domain in full (rest from reference TRBV30 and TRBJ2-2): SQTIHQWPATLVQPVGSPLSLECTVEGTSNPNLYWYRQAAGRGLQLLFYSVGIGQISSEVPQNLSASRPQDRQFILSSKKLLLSDSGFYLCAWSDPRQRGTGELFFGEGSRLTVL.

This clonotype has at least ten counts. The V gene is TRBV9, the J gene TRBJ1-1; 10 nucleotides match TRBD1. The CDR3 length is 14 residues. The J segment lost 6 bases and the V segment lost 3 bases, leaving 5 bases of the junction unmatched. From germline, CDR1 is SGDLS and CDR2 YYNGEE. The CDR3 sequence is CASSAGTGAAEAFF. CDR3 nucleotides: TGTGCCAGCAGCGCCGGGACAGGGGCCGCTGAAGCTTTCTTT.

This chain links TRBV19 with TRBJ1-4, with D unclear. From germline, CDR1 is LNHDA and CDR2 SQIVND (reference sequence). The CDR3 spans 20 residues. The ends were cut back, 5 bases at V and 0 bases at J, with 25 bases in the middle. CDR3 bases: TGTGCCAGTAGTCCTAGGAGGGTAAAGGGAGCCTCATCAACTAATGAAAAACTGTTTTTT. Translated, it gives CASSPRRVKGASSTNEKLFF. The whole variable domain, remainder taken from reference TRBV19 and TRBJ1-4, is DGGITQSPKYLFRKEGQNVTLSCEQNLNHDAMYWYRQDPGQGLRLIYYSQIVNDFQKGDIAEGYSVSREKKESFPLTVTSAQKNPTAFYLCASSPRRVKGASSTNEKLFFGSGTQLSVL.

V is TRBV5-4 and J is TRBJ2-1; D is tentatively TRBD1 or TRBD2 (6 bases each). Germline-derived CDR1 and CDR2 are SGHNT and YYREEE (reference sequence). V shed 0 bases and J shed 11 bases, with 18 bases lying between them. The CDR3 length is 15 residues. In DNA, the CDR3 is TGTGCCAGCAGCTTGGGCGGGATAGGGGGGAATAAGCAGTTCTTC. Translating gives CASSLGGIGGNKQFF.

At least ten counts were recorded for this clonotype. V is TRBV18 and J is TRBJ2-7; D gene ambiguous. V was pared by 0 bases and J by 0 bases, with 9 bases between. Germline V lookup: CDR1 KGHSH, CDR2 LQKENI. This CDR3 is 15 amino acids long. CDR3 in DNA: TGTGCCAGCTCACCACCAACCCGAACCTCCTACGAGCAGTACTTC. This gives the protein CASSPPTRTSYEQYF. Complete variable domain (other parts from reference TRBV18 and TRBJ2-7): NAGVMQNPRHLVRRRGQEARLRCSPMKGHSHVYWYRQLPEEGLKFMVYLQKENIIDESGMPKERFSAEFPKEGPSILRIQQVVRGDSAAYFCASSPPTRTSYEQYFGPGTRLTVT.

This clonotype has a handful of counts. V and J are TRBV9 and TRBJ2-1; TRBD2 matches at 11 bases. This CDR3 is 15 amino acids long. Germline V gives CDR1 SGDLS, CDR2 YYNGEE. J lost 9 bases, V lost 0 bases, and 5 bases had no gene match. The CDR3 DNA is TGTGCCAGCAGCGTAGGTAGCGGGAGGGCCGTTGAGCAGTTCTTC. Protein product: CASSVGSGRAVEQFF. Variable domain in full (rest from reference TRBV9 and TRBJ2-1): DSGVTQTPKHLITATGQRVTLRCSPRSGDLSVYWYQQSLDQGLQFLIQYYNGEERAKGNILERFSAQQFPDLHSELNLSSLELGDSALYFCASSVGSGRAVEQFFGPGTRLTVL.

This clonotype has a count of ten or more. This chain uses TRBV6-1 with TRBJ1-2; possibly TRBD1 for D (6 bases). V dropped 0 bases and J dropped 4 bases, with 9 bases sitting between them. The CDR3 runs to 14 residues. Germline V gene sequence: CDR1 MNHNS, CDR2 SASEGT. DNA of the CDR3: TGTGCCAGCAGTGAAGCCGACAGGTTCTATGGCTACACCTTC. Translation gives CASSEADRFYGYTF.

This clonotype was observed at least ten times. The chain is built from TRBV6-6 and TRBJ1-1; TRBD1 is a possible D gene (5 bases). Germline V gene data show CDR1 as MNHNY and CDR2 as SVGAGI (reference sequence). Trimming took 0 bases from V and 1 from J, leaving 12 bases between them. CDR3 length: 16 residues. CDR3 coding DNA: TGTGCCAGCAGTTACTCGAGTCAGGGTACGAACACTGAAGCTTTCTTT. Residues: CASSYSSQGTNTEAFF.